This T cell receptor beta chain was profiled in a study of lymphopenia after photon versus proton radiotherapy. General observations from the study: Authors raise, but do not show, better survival with proton therapy. Larger post-nadir TCR diversity loss correlated inversely with survival in deceased patients.

Method: immunoSEQ multiplex PCR; TCRdb's copy keeps in-frame clones and lacks some. The table lists more than 70,000 clones, around 80% of them singletons. This clone is a singleton in its sample. Its specificity is unknown. Germline CDR1 reads MDHEN; CDR2 reads SYDVKM. Trimming took off 5 bases at V and 8 bases at J, with 15 bases between the two ends. CDR3 size: 13 residues. The TCR originated in a man in his sixties with pancreatic cancer. This chain uses TRBV28 with TRBJ1-2; no definite D call. Sample: peripheral blood, taken from a patient treated with proton-based radiotherapy. The CDR3 loop reads CASSPPPGEGYTF. Here the CDR3 DNA reads TGTGCCAGCAGTCCCCCCCCGGGAGAGGGCTACACCTTC.